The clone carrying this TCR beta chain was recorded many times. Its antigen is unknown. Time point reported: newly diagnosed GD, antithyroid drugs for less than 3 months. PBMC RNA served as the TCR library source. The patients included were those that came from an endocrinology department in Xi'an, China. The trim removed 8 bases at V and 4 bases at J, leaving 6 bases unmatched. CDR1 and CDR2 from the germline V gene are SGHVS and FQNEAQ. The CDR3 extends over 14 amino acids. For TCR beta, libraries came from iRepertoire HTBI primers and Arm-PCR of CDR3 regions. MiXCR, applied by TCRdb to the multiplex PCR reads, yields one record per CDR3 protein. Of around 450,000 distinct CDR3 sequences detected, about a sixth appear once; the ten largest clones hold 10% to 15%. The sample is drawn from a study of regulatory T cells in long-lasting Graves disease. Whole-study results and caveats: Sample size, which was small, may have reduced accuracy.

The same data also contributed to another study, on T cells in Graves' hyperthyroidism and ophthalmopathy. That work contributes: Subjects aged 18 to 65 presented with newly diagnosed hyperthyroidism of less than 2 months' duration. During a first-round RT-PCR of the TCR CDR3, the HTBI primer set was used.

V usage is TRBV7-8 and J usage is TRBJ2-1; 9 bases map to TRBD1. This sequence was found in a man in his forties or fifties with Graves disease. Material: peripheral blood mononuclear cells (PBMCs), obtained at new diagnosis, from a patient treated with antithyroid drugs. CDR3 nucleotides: TGTGCCAGCGTCGGGACAGGGACATACAATGAGCAGTTCTTC. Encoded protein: CASVGTGTYNEQFF.